One sample yielded the 9 T cell receptor beta chains listed below, sequenced in a study of PD-L1 blockade in urothelial cancer. The data were produced by immunoSEQ multiplex PCR, yet TCRdb's version contains in-frame clones alone and is incomplete. The sample lists around 70,000 clones; 85% to 90% were seen once. Time point in this sample: pretreatment peripheral blood. This specimen was PBMCs, taken around atezolizumab (anti-PD-L1) treatment. The source is a man in his 70s with urothelial cancer.

J is TRBJ2-1 and V is TRBV25-1, with D maybe TRBD1 (5 bases). This CDR3 has 14 amino acids. V lost 1 base and J lost 9, with 13 bases in between. Germline V gene lookup returns CDR1 MGHDK and CDR2 SYGVNS. CDR3: CASSELGAGREQFF. The CDR3 nucleotides are TGTGCCAGCAGTGAATTAGGGGCCGGGCGTGAGCAGTTCTTC.

The chain carries TRBV27 and TRBJ1-1, with D unresolved. V shed 4 bases and J shed 2 bases, with 8 bases lying between them. Germline assignment: CDR1 MNHEY and CDR2 SMNVEV (reference sequence). The CDR3 totals 13 residues. In DNA form, the CDR3 reads TGTGCCAGCAGTTCGCAGGATAACACTGAAGCTTTCTTT. Translated: CASSSQDNTEAFF.

The V call is TRBV12-2, the J call TRBJ2-1; the table's D call of TRBD2 was not tested on the DNA. TRBV12-2 is deemed a pseudogene. This CDR3 contains 17 residues. The CDR3 region is CASRLGDCASSYNEQFF. CDR3 sequence (DNA): TGTGCAAGTCGCTTAGGGGACTGCGCGAGCTCCTACAATGAGCAGTTCTTC.

V is TRBV2 and J is TRBJ2-1; 12 bases line up with TRBD2. This CDR3 spans 14 amino acids. V gave up 5 bases and J gave up 4 bases; unmatched junction bases: 0. Germline-derived CDR1 and CDR2 are SNHLY and FYNNEI. The CDR3 loop reads CASSLAGGYNEQFF. For the CDR3, the DNA is TGTGCCAGCAGTCTAGCGGGAGGGTACAATGAGCAGTTCTTC.

The rearrangement links TRBV11-3 to TRBJ2-2, with 11 nucleotides matching TRBD1. V shed 5 bases, J shed 7 bases, and the junction held 12 bases outside the gene matches. This CDR3 is built from 17 residues. CDR1 SGHNT and CDR2 YENEEA come from the germline V gene. The CDR3 is CASSIGLGQGADGELFF. CDR3 sequence (DNA): TGTGCCAGCAGCATAGGACTCGGACAGGGGGCTGACGGGGAGCTGTTTTTT.

This clone was counted once. This chain connects TRBV18 to TRBJ2-7; 8 nucleotides match TRBD2. The CDR3 is made up of 14 amino acids. J was trimmed by 0 bases and V by 4 bases; bases with no gene match: 2. Germline V gene data show CDR1 as KGHSH and CDR2 as LQKENI. The CDR3 spells CASSRLANSYEQYF. The CDR3 coding sequence is TGTGCCAGCTCACGACTAGCGAACTCCTACGAGCAGTACTTC.

The chain recombines TRBV6-1 with TRBJ2-3; 7 bases agree with TRBD2. This CDR3 has 16 residues. Germline assignment: CDR1 MNHNS and CDR2 SASEGT. The V segment lost 4 bases and the J segment 0 bases; nucleotides outside the gene matches: 7. DNA for the CDR3: TGTGCCAGCAGTGGGCGGGACTACCTTAGCACAGATACGCAGTATTTT. Translating it yields CASSGRDYLSTDTQYF.

This sequence joins TRBV2 and TRBJ2-3, with D possibly matching TRBD2 (5 bases). The germline V gene encodes CDR1 SNHLY and CDR2 FYNNEI. The CDR3 runs 14 residues. Trimming removed 2 bases at V and 2 bases at J, with 8 bases between. The CDR3 DNA follows: TGTGCCAGCAGTGAACGGGGAAACACAGATACGCAGTATTTT. Protein sequence: CASSERGNTDTQYF.

The genes are TRBV5-1 and TRBJ2-3; D is perhaps TRBD2 (6 bases). Germline V gene sequence: CDR1 SGHRS, CDR2 YFSETQ. The CDR3 length is 15 residues. The V end lost 5 bases, the J end lost 2 bases, and 15 bases lay between the germline ends. The CDR3: CASSHRTGDTDTQYF. CDR3 sequence (DNA): TGCGCCAGCAGTCATCGTACGGGAGACACAGATACGCAGTATTTT.